Sequencing of this TCR beta chain was carried out in a study of cytomegalovirus exposure and HLA in healthy donors. CDR1 is MNHNY, CDR2 SVGAGI, per germline (reference sequence). Unmatched junction bases numbered 7, after V lost 7 bases and J lost 1 base. The CDR3 extends over 16 amino acids. Note on this clone: Its target is not known.

General study findings and limits: The authors later found most CMV-associated TCR beta chains appeared HLA-restricted.

PCR employed 60 Vbeta and 13 Jbeta primers. In the source study's methods: An analysis performed later counted 74 million or so unique TCR beta chains (roughly 11 million of them shared). The data were produced by immunoSEQ multiplex PCR, yet TCRdb's version contains in-frame clones alone and is incomplete. V and J calls and clone size are given by that table; D and trimming were obtained from the DNA. The table has roughly 150,000 clones, more than 75% seen once. While unrecorded immune exposures were likely, the donors were nominally healthy when sampled. J is TRBJ1-4 and V is TRBV6-6; 9 positions match TRBD1. The sequence was obtained from a man younger than 40 in good health and CMV-seronegative. Sequenced input: PBMCs. The CDR3 DNA is TGTGCCAGCATTAACCGGGACAGGGTAACTAATGAAAAACTGTTTTTT. Translation gives CASINRDRVTNEKLFF.